This T cell receptor (beta chain) emerged from a study of shared clonotypes between healthy human individuals. Study-level information: Each donor contributed plates that comprised three CD4 naive, three CD4 memory, two CD8 naive and one CD8 memory. Findings and caveats of the study: Relative to memory subsets, naive subsets generally showed larger estimated richness.

V gave up 0 bases and J gave up 1 base, with 9 bases separating them. The germline V gene has CDR1 MGHRA and CDR2 YSYEKL. The CDR3 totals 15 residues. Concerning this clone itself: As yet, its antigen is unknown.

TCRdb keeps only in-frame clones here, not all; method: immunoSEQ multiplex PCR. The sample includes hundreds of thousands of clones, approximately 97% seen only once; the top ten take 0.25% to 0.35%. The study enrolled healthy HIV-negative adults without recent acute infections or vaccinations as donors. To make CD8 memory, CD45RO+ cells were put together with CCR7-negative CD45RA+ TemRA cells. This TCR was sampled from a man between 25 and 39 years old in good health. Sequenced material: memory CD8+ T cells sorted from blood. Subset of the sample: CD45RO+ cells pooled with CCR7-negative TemRA cells. The chain links TRBV4-1 to TRBJ1-2; D is perhaps TRBD1 (5 bases). CDR3 DNA: TGCGCCAGCAGCCAAGATCCCCAGGGTAACTATGGCTACACCTTC. Its translation: CASSQDPQGNYGYTF.